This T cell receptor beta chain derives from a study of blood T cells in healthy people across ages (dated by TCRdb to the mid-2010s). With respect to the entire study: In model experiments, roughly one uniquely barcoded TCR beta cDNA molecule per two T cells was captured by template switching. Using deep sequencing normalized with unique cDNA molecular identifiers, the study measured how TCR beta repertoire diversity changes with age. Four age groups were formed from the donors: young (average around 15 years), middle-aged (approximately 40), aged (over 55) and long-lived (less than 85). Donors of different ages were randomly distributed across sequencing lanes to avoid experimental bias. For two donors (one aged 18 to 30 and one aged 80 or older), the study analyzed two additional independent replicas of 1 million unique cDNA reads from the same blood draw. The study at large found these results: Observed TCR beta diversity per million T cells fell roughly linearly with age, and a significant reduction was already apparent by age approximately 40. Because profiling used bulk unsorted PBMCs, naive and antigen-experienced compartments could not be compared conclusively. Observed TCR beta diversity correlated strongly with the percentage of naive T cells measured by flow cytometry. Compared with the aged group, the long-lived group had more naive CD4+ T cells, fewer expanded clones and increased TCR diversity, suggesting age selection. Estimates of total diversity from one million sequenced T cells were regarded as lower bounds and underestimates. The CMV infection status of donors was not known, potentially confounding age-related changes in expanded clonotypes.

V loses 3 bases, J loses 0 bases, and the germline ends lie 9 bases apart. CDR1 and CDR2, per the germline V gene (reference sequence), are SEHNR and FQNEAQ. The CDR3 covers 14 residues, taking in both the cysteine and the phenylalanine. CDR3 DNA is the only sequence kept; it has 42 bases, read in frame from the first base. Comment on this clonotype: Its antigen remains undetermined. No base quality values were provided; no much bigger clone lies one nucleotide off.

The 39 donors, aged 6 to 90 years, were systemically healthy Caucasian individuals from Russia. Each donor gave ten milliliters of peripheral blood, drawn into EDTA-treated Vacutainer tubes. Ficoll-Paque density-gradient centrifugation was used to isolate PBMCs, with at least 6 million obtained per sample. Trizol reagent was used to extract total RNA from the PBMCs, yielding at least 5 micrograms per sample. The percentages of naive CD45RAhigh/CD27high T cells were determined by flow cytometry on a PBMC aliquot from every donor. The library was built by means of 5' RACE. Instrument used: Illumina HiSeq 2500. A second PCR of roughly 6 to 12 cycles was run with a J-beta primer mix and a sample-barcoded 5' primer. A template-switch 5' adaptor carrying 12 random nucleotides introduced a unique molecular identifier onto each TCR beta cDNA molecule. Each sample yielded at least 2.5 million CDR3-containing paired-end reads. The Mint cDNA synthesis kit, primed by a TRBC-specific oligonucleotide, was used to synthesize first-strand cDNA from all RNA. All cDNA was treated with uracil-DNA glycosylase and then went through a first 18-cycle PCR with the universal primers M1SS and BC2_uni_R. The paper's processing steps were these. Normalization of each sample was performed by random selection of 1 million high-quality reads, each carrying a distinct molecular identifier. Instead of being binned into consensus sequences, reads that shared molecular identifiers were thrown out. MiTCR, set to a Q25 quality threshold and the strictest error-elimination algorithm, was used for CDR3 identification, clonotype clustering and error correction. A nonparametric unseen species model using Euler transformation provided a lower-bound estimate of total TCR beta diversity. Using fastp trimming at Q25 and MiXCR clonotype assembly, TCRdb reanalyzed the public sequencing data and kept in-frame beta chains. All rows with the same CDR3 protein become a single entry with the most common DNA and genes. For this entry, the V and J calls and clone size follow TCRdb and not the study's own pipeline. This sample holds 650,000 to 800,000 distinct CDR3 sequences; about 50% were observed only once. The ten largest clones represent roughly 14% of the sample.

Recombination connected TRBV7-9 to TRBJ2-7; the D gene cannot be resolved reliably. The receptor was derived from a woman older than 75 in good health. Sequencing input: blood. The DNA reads TGTGCCAGCAGCTTTGCCGAAAGCTCCTACGAGCAGTACTTC. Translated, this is CASSFAESSYEQYF.